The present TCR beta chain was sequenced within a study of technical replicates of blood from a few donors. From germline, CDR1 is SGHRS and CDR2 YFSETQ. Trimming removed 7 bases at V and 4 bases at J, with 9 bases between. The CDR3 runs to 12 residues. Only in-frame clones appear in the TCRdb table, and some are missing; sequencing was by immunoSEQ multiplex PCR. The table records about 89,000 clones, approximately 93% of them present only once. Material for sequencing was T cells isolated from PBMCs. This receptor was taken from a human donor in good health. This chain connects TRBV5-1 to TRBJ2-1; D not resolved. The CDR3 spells CASGEEYNEQFF. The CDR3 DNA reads TGCGCCAGCGGAGAGGAATACAATGAGCAGTTCTTC.